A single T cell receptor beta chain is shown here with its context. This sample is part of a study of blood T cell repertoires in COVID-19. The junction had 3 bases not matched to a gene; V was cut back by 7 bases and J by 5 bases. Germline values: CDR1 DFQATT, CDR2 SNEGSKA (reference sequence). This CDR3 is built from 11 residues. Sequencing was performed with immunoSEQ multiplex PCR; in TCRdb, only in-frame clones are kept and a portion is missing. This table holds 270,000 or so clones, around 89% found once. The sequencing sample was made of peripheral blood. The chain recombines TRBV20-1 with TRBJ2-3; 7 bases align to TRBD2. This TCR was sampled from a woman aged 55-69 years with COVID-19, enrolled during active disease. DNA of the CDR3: TGCAGTGGGGAGGGAAAAGATACGCAGTATTTT. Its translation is CSGEGKDTQYF.